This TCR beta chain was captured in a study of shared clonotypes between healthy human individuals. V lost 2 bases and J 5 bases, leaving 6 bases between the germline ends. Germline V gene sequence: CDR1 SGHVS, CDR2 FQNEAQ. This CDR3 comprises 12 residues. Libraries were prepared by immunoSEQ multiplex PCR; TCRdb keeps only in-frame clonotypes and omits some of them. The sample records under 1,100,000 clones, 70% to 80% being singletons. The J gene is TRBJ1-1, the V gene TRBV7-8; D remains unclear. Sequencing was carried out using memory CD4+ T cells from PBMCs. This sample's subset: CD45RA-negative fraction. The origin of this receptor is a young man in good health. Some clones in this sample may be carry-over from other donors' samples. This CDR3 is CASSLRETEAFF. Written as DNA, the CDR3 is TGTGCCAGCAGCTTACGGGAAACTGAAGCTTTCTTT. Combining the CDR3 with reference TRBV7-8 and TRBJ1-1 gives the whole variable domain GAGVSQSPRYKVAKRGQDVALRCDPISGHVSLFWYQQALGQGPEFLTYFQNEAQLDKSGLPSDRFFAERPEGSVSTLKIQRTQQEDSAVYLCASSLRETEAFFGQGTRLTVV.